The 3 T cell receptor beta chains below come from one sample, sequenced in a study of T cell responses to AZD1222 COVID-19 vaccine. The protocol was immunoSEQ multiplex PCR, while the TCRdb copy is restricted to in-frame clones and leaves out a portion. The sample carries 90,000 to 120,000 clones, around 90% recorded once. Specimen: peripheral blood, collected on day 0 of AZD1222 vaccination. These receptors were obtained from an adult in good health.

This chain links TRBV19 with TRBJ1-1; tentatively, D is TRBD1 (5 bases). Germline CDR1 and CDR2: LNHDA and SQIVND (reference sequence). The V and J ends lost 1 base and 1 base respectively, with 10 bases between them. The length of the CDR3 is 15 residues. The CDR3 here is CASSIGQGTNTEAFF. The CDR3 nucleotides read TGTGCCAGTAGTATAGGGCAGGGAACGAACACTGAAGCTTTCTTT.

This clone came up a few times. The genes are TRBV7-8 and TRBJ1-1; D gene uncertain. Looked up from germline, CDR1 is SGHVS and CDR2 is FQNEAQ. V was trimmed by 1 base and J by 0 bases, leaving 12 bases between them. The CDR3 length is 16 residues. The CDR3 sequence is CASSLGWREVNTEAFF. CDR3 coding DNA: TGTGCCAGCAGCTTAGGGTGGCGGGAGGTGAACACTGAAGCTTTCTTT. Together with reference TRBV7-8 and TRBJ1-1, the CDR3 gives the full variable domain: GAGVSQSPRYKVAKRGQDVALRCDPISGHVSLFWYQQALGQGPEFLTYFQNEAQLDKSGLPSDRFFAERPEGSVSTLKIQRTQQEDSAVYLCASSLGWREVNTEAFFGQGTRLTVV.

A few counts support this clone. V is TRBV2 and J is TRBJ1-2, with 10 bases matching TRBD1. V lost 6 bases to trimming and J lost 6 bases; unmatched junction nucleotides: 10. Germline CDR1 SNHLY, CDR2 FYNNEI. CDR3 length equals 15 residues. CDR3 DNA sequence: TGTGCCAGCAGCGCAACGGGACAGGGGCACGATGGCTACACCTTC. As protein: CASSATGQGHDGYTF.